This record covers a single T cell receptor beta chain. The CDR3 totals 14 residues. With 3 bases clipped from V and 9 bases from J, the junction kept 4 bases outside the gene matches. CDR1 is DFQATT and CDR2 is SNEGSKA in the germline V gene (reference sequence). The data originate from a study of CD8 T cells in Susac syndrome. RNA totalling about 0.45 to 1 ug underwent reverse transcription with random hexamers. TCR beta CDR3 was amplified by immunoSEQ covering 54 Vbeta and 13 Jbeta. Using its own MiXCR run on the immunoSEQ multiplex PCR reads, TCRdb lists one record per CDR3 protein. The sample contains 150,000 or so distinct CDR3 sequences, about 95% of which appear only once.

V is TRBV20-1 and J is TRBJ2-1, with 14 bases aligning to TRBD2. The TCR was taken from a human donor with Susac syndrome. Specimen: CD4+ T cells from PBMCs. DNA of the CDR3: TGCAGTGCTAGGGGACTAGCGGGAGATACTGAGCAGTTCTTC. As protein: CSARGLAGDTEQFF.